The TCR beta chain described here comes from a study of blood T cell repertoires in COVID-19. Sequencing used immunoSEQ multiplex PCR; TCRdb keeps in-frame clones, though not all of them. The sample holds over 100,000 clones, around 84% seen once. Germline V gives CDR1 GTSNPN, CDR2 SVGIG (reference sequence). The germline V and J ends were trimmed by 0 bases and 4 bases, with 12 bases remaining between them. The CDR3 consists of 14 residues. Sequenced input: peripheral blood. The receptor's source is a man between 35 and 55 years old with acute or convalescent COVID-19. The chain couples TRBV30 to TRBJ1-1; D might be TRBD1 (6 bases). The CDR3 here is CAWSVLLGGTEAFF. CDR3 in DNA: TGTGCCTGGAGTGTGCTCTTAGGGGGCACTGAAGCTTTCTTT.